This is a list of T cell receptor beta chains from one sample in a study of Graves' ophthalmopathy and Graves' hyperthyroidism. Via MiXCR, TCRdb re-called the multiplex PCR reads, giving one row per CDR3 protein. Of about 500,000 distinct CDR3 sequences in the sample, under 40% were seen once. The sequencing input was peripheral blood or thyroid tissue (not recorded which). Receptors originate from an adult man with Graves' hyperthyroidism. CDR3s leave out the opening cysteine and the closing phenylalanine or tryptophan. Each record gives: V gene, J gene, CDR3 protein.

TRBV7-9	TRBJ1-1	ASSSRLVREGMNTEAF
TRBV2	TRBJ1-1	ASRPRNTEAF
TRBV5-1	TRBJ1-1	ASSLQGKNTEAF
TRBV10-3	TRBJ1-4	ASSYSKVGGNEKLF
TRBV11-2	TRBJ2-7	ASSSLTGGPTYEQY
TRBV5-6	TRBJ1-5	ASSSGNRGGDQPQH
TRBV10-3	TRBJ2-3	AISEGGGTDTQY
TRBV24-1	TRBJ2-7	ATSDGGALTYEQY
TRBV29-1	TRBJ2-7	SVGSTNEQY
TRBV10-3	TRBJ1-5	AAGQGASDQPQH
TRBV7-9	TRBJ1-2	ASSLSGYGYT
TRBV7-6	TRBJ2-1	ASSQMGGFEQF
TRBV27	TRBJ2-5	ASSSGRGHETQY
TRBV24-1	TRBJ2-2	ATSDFGQSTGELF
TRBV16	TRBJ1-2	PSSQSEGTSLGYT
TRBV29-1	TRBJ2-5	SLDSGGIQETQY
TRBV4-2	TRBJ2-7	ASSQETGPYEQY
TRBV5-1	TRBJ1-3	ASSSGGPGNTIY
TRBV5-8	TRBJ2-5	ASSLGSGRRETQY
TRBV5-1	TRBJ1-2	ASSPDSYYGYT
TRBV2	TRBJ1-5	ARDPAASNQPQH
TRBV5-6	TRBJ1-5	ASSFGRGMKQPQH
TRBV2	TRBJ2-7	ASVGVGDTGEQY
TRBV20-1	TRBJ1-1	SARRSEEAF
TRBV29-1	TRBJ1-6	SASGGTGSNSPLH
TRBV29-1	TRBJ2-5	SVDGTAQETQY
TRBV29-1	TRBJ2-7	SVESGNYEQY
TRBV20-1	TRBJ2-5	SARVSDLGQVF
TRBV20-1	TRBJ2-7	SARRGGPSYEQY
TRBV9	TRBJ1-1	ASSVAPSGDRETHEAF
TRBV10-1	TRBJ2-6	ASLIPGSDGANVLT
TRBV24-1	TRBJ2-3	ATSDLGEDTDTQY
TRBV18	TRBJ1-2	ASSPADVYGYT
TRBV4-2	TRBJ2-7	ASSQPGGTYEQY
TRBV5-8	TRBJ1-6	ASSLLGQGNSPLH
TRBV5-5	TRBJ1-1	ASRLGDNAEAF
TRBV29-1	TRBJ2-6	SVGGGSSGANVLT
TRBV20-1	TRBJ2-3	SARYSLAGGNTDTQY
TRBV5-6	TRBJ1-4	ASSASSGEKLF
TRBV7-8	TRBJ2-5	ASRVTQETQY
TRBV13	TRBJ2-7	ASSGGQGISSEQY
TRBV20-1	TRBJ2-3	SAIRARASTDTQY
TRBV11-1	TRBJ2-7	ASSLIPGEQY
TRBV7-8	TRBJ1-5	ASSLQGVGDQPQH
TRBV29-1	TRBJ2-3	SVQAGVSTDTQY